The clone carrying this T cell receptor (beta chain) appeared a few times. The CDR3 has 15 residues. V lost 5 bases and J lost 5, with 15 bases in between. The V gene's germline CDR1 is SEHNR and CDR2 FQNEAQ (reference sequence). This specimen belongs to a study of cytomegalovirus exposure and HLA in healthy donors. The PCR was carried out with 60 Vbeta primers and 13 Jbeta primers. Data came from immunoSEQ multiplex PCR; TCRdb stores just in-frame clones and leaves some out. The profile shows approximately 150,000 clones, about 80% of them singletons. Donors sampled were nominally healthy, though unrecorded immune exposures were likely.

Sequenced material: PBMCs. This chain connects TRBV7-9 to TRBJ1-4; D ambiguous. The TCR comes from a woman in her thirties or forties in good health and CMV-seronegative. CDR3: CASSPPTGRNEKLFF. In DNA, the CDR3 is TGTGCCAGCAGCCCACCCACCGGGAGGAATGAAAAACTGTTTTTT.